These 15 T cell receptor beta chains originate from one sample sequenced in a study of vaccination effects on CD4 cells after COVID-19. No cognate antigen is known for these TCRs. Assay: immunoSEQ multiplex PCR; the TCRdb copy retains only in-frame clones and omits some. The sample contains 70,000 to 75,000 clones, 60% to 80% of which appear only once. Around day 10 of culture, CD4+ T cells were separated out. The sequenced sample was CD4+ T cells from PBMCs cultured without peptide, obtained before COVID-19 vaccination. Receptors originate from a human donor who received a COVID-19 vaccine.

This clone was picked up one time. The V and J genes are TRBV5-1 and TRBJ1-2; tentatively, D is TRBD1 (6 bases). Deletions cut 2 bases from V and 4 bases from J, with 9 bases between. This CDR3 has 13 residues. Germline V lookup: CDR1 SGHRS, CDR2 YFSETQ. DNA of the CDR3: TGCGCCAGCAGCTTAGGACAGCTCTATGGCTACACCTTC. This encodes CASSLGQLYGYTF.

This chain uses TRBV30 with TRBJ1-5; D call uncertain. Trimming removed 2 bases from V and 0 bases from J, with 5 bases in between. In germline, CDR1 is GTSNPN, CDR2 SVGIG (reference sequence). CDR3 size: 13 residues. The CDR3 DNA reads TGTGCCTGGAGTACGGATAGCAATCAGCCCCAGCATTTT. It specifies CAWSTDSNQPQHF.

This rearrangement joins TRBV18 to TRBJ1-4; D call uncertain. This CDR3 is built from 14 residues. Germline values: CDR1 KGHSH, CDR2 LQKENI. Trimming removed 5 bases at V and 0 bases at J, with 7 bases between. DNA of the CDR3: TGTGCCAGCTCATCCACCCCAACTAATGAAAAACTGTTTTTT. This sequence encodes CASSSTPTNEKLFF.

This clone is a singleton in its sample. The rearrangement joins TRBV6-5 to TRBJ2-3; D remains ambiguous. This CDR3 region has 13 residues. V lost 6 bases and J lost 3, with 10 bases in between. Germline V CDR1 and CDR2: MNHEY, SVGAGI. In nucleotides, the CDR3 is TGTGCCAGCAGAAACGGGTTAACAGATACGCAGTATTTT. It yields the protein CASRNGLTDTQYF.

The V gene is TRBV11-1, the J gene TRBJ2-1; TRBD2 aligns across 9 bases. This CDR3 region has 16 residues. Trimming removed 4 bases from V and 7 bases from J; junction bases left unmatched: 11. Germline V gene lookup returns CDR1 SGHAT and CDR2 FQDESV (reference sequence). The CDR3, as DNA: TGTGCCAGCAGCTCTCCGACTAGCGGTGGATTTAATGAGCAGTTCTTC. Translation gives CASSSPTSGGFNEQFF. Filled out from reference TRBV11-1 and TRBJ2-1, the complete variable domain reads EAEVAQSPRYKITEKSQAVAFWCDPISGHATLYWYRQILGQGPELLVQFQDESVVDDSQLPKDRFSAERLKGVDSTLKIQPAELGDSAMYLCASSSPTSGGFNEQFFGPGTRLTVL.

Written as DNA, the CDR3 is TGCGCCAGCAGCTTTGGACAGGGAGGAAACACCATATATTTT. This gives the protein CASSFGQGGNTIYF. The chain is built from TRBV5-1 and TRBJ1-3; 8 nucleotides line up with TRBD1. Germline CDR1 reads SGHRS; CDR2 reads YFSETQ. V shed 2 bases and J 4 bases; nucleotides not matched to a gene: 2. The CDR3 loop spans 14 amino acids.

The V gene is TRBV5-6, the J gene TRBJ2-1, with 9 bases that match TRBD1. The V gene's germline CDR1 is SGHDT and CDR2 YYEEEE. This CDR3 is 14 amino acids long. J gave up 6 bases and V 3 bases, and 4 bases lay outside the gene matches. The CDR3, as DNA: TGTGCCAGCAGCTCCAGGACAGGGGTCAATGAGCAGTTCTTC. Translating it yields CASSSRTGVNEQFF.

The rearrangement joins TRBV7-2 to TRBJ2-1, with no clear D. This CDR3 is built from 11 residues. V lost 1 base and J lost 12, with 7 bases in between. Germline V gives CDR1 SGHTA, CDR2 FQGNSA. CDR3 sequence (DNA): TGTGCCAGCAGCTTAGATTATATGCAGTTCTTC. It encodes CASSLDYMQFF.

The rearrangement links TRBV15 to TRBJ1-2, with 7 bases matching TRBD1. Germline V gene lookup returns CDR1 LNHNV and CDR2 YYDKDF (reference sequence). J was trimmed by 4 bases and V by 5 bases; bases with no gene match: 10. This CDR3 region has 15 residues. CDR3 protein: CATSRPPGQPYGYTF. CDR3 DNA: TGTGCCACCAGCCGCCCGCCGGGACAGCCCTATGGCTACACCTTC.

This clone was seen a single time. V gene TRBV5-8 combines with J gene TRBJ1-1; D might be TRBD1 (6 bases). The CDR3 is 13 amino acids. Germline assignment: CDR1 SGHTS and CDR2 YDEGEE. The V and J ends lost 0 bases and 6 bases respectively, with 9 bases between them. Here the CDR3 reads CASSLDRVAEAFF. Written as DNA, the CDR3 is TGTGCCAGCAGCTTGGACAGGGTGGCTGAAGCTTTCTTT.

The chain recombines TRBV2 with TRBJ2-1, with D tentatively TRBD1 or TRBD2 (7 bases each). The V end was cut by 6 bases, the J end by 3 bases, with 15 bases between. Per the germline V gene, CDR1 is SNHLY and CDR2 is FYNNEI. This CDR3 is 15 amino acids long. The CDR3 region has the DNA TGTGCCAGCAGATCCAGGGGGGGTTTCTACAATGAGCAGTTCTTC. Encoded protein: CASRSRGGFYNEQFF.

V and J are TRBV5-1 and TRBJ2-2; 12 bases are shared with TRBD2. Germline loops: CDR1 SGHRS, CDR2 YFSETQ. The CDR3 totals 15 residues. Trimming removed 1 base from V and 8 bases from J; junction bases left unmatched: 3. In DNA form, the CDR3 reads TGCGCCAGCAGCTTGCCCGGGACTAGCGGGGGGGAGCTGTTTTTT. This encodes CASSLPGTSGGELFF.

The chain links TRBV2 to TRBJ2-3; TRBD2 might be the D (5 bases). The CDR3 is made up of 12 amino acids. V was cut by 6 bases and J by 10 bases, with 14 bases left in between. Germline CDR1 is SNHLY and CDR2 is FYNNEI. The CDR3 reads CASSEGFPAQYF. CDR3 nucleotides: TGTGCCAGCAGCGAGGGATTCCCGGCGCAGTATTTT.

The chain couples TRBV6-1 to TRBJ1-4, with D possibly being TRBD1 (5 bases). The V end was cut by 3 bases, the J end by 10 bases, with 18 bases between. Looked up from germline, CDR1 is MNHNS and CDR2 is SASEGT. This CDR3 contains 15 residues. In nucleotides, the CDR3 is TGTGCCAGCAGTGACAGGCCTCGGGGGGTTGGAAAACTGTTTTTT. Translation gives CASSDRPRGVGKLFF.

The chain recombines TRBV3-1 (or the pseudogene TRBV3-2) with TRBJ2-5; D uncertain. CDR1 LGHDT and CDR2 YNNKEL come from the germline V gene (reference sequence). The V and J ends lost 4 bases and 2 bases respectively, with 20 bases between them. The CDR3 is 17 residues long. CDR3: CASSPRYHGLSQETQYF. DNA for the CDR3: TGTGCCAGCAGCCCAAGATATCACGGCCTCAGTCAAGAGACCCAGTACTTC.